The 21 T cell receptor beta chains reported below all come from one sample, sequenced in a study of Tregs in tolerant kidney transplant recipients. The data were produced by immunoSEQ multiplex PCR, yet TCRdb's version contains in-frame clones alone and is incomplete. The data show over 50,000 clones, about 83% seen once. The sequenced material came from CD4+ T cells from blood. These receptors came from a human donor in good health.

This clone was observed a single time. The chain joins TRBV7-8 to TRBJ2-6; D is uncertain. The CDR3 sequence is 14 residues long. Germline loops: CDR1 SGHVS, CDR2 FQNEAQ. V lost 1 base to trimming and J lost 4 bases, with 5 bases between them. For the CDR3, the DNA is TGTGCCAGCAGCTTAGTATCCGGGGCCAACGTCCTGACTTTC. This gives the protein CASSLVSGANVLTF.

The CDR3 loop reads CASSLRPSGGANEQFF. The CDR3 DNA reads TGTGCCAGCAGCTTAAGGCCTAGCGGGGGTGCTAATGAGCAGTTCTTC. This chain links TRBV7-3 with TRBJ2-1; 10 bases are a match to TRBD2. V trimming: 1 base; J trimming: 7 bases; junction bases outside the gene matches: 7. Looked up from germline, CDR1 is SGHTA and CDR2 is FQGTGA. The length of the CDR3 is 16 residues.

The J gene is TRBJ1-2, the V gene TRBV30; D is ambiguous. Germline V gene data show CDR1 as GTSNPN and CDR2 as SVGIG (reference sequence). CDR3 length equals 13 residues. V shed 4 bases and J shed 4 bases, with 13 bases lying between them. CDR3 in amino acids: CAWTMGMSYGYTF. DNA of the CDR3: TGTGCCTGGACAATGGGAATGAGCTATGGCTACACCTTC.

The gene calls are TRBV2 and TRBJ2-5, with 14 bases matching TRBD2. The CDR3 sequence is 15 residues long. Germline lookup yields CDR1 SNHLY and CDR2 FYNNEI. Trimming at V came to 8 bases and at J to 8 bases, leaving 10 bases not matched to a gene. The CDR3 coding sequence is TGTGCCAGCCGGACTAGCGGGAGGCCTCATGGAACCCAGTACTTC. It specifies CASRTSGRPHGTQYF.

This clone was counted between two and nine times. The rearrangement joins TRBV9 to TRBJ2-2; 9 positions agree with TRBD1. Trimming cost V 3 bases and J 5 bases; bases outside gene matches: 11. CDR3 length: 17 residues. Germline V CDR1 and CDR2: SGDLS, YYNGEE. As DNA, the CDR3 is TGTGCCAGCAGCGCTAGAGGATCTGACAGGGGGACCGGGGAGCTGTTTTTT. Translation gives CASSARGSDRGTGELFF.

This chain links TRBV4-1 with TRBJ1-6; D might be TRBD1 (5 bases). This CDR3 region has 17 residues. CDR1 is MGHRA and CDR2 is YSYEKL in the germline V gene. V lost 2 bases and J 1 base, leaving 12 bases between the germline ends. The chain's CDR3 is CASSQQGVESYNSPLHF. The CDR3 DNA reads TGCGCCAGCAGCCAACAGGGCGTGGAGTCCTATAATTCACCCCTCCACTTT.

V is TRBV5-1 and J is TRBJ2-1; 13 bases match TRBD2. The V segment lost 4 bases and the J segment 8 bases; nucleotides outside the gene matches: 3. Germline V gives CDR1 SGHRS, CDR2 YFSETQ. CDR3 length: 14 amino acids. CDR3 residues: CASSPGTSGDEQFF. CDR3 DNA: TGCGCCAGCAGCCCAGGGACTAGCGGGGATGAGCAGTTCTTC.

This sequence joins TRBV5-4 and TRBJ2-5; tentative D call: TRBD2 (5 bases). The CDR3 consists of 15 residues. Germline assignment: CDR1 SGHNT and CDR2 YYREEE (reference sequence). V lost 0 bases, J lost 2 bases, and 11 bases lay in between. The CDR3 loop is CASSLGGSTQETQYF. In DNA, the CDR3 is TGTGCCAGCAGCTTGGGAGGGTCTACTCAAGAGACCCAGTACTTC. The complete variable domain, with remaining parts taken from reference TRBV5-4 and TRBJ2-5, reads ETGVTQSPTHLIKTRGQQVTLRCSSQSGHNTVSWYQQALGQGPQFIFQYYREEENGRGNFPPRFSGLQFPNYSSELNVNALELDDSALYLCASSLGGSTQETQYFGPGTRLLVL.

V is TRBV19 and J is TRBJ1-5; 8 bases agree with TRBD1. V dropped 5 bases and J dropped 2; count of bases not matched to a gene: 8. CDR1 is LNHDA and CDR2 is SQIVND in the germline V gene (reference sequence). The CDR3 has 16 amino acids. The CDR3 sequence: CASSDYRGKGNQPQHF. CDR3 nucleotide sequence: TGTGCCAGTAGTGATTACAGGGGGAAGGGCAATCAGCCCCAGCATTTT.

This rearrangement joins TRBV6-1 to TRBJ1-4; unclear D gene. The CDR3 is 15 residues long. V lost 6 bases and J 6 bases, leaving 17 bases between the germline ends. Germline loops: CDR1 MNHNS, CDR2 SASEGT. CDR3 amino acids: CASRRVVGTDEKLFF. DNA of the CDR3: TGTGCCAGCAGGCGAGTGGTGGGTACGGATGAAAAACTGTTTTTT.

This chain links TRBV11-2 with TRBJ2-1; possible D gene TRBD2, 6 bases. Trimming pared 2 bases from V and 5 bases from J, leaving 16 bases between. Germline values: CDR1 SGHAT, CDR2 FQNNGV. The CDR3 has 16 residues. CDR3 nucleotide sequence: TGTGCCAGCAGCTTAATACCCGGGGGACCCAACAATGAGCAGTTCTTC. This encodes CASSLIPGGPNNEQFF.

The rearrangement links TRBV27 to TRBJ2-7; unclear D gene. The CDR3 loop spans 11 amino acids. The germline V gene encodes CDR1 MNHEY and CDR2 SMNVEV (reference sequence). Between the trimmed V and J ends, which lost 4 bases and 0 bases, there was a span of 1 base. CDR3 sequence reads: CASSSSYEQYF. CDR3 bases: TGTGCCAGCAGTTCCTCCTACGAGCAGTACTTC.

This rearrangement joins TRBV19 to TRBJ1-3, with unresolved D. V was pared by 6 bases and J by 1 base, with 13 bases between. Germline V gene data show CDR1 as LNHDA and CDR2 as SQIVND (reference sequence). The CDR3 runs to 15 residues. CDR3 protein: CASRSPGGSGNTIYF. In DNA, the CDR3 is TGTGCCAGTAGGAGCCCCGGAGGTTCTGGAAACACCATATATTTT. Looking up the rest from reference TRBV19 and TRBJ1-3 gives the full variable domain: DGGITQSPKYLFRKEGQNVTLSCEQNLNHDAMYWYRQDPGQGLRLIYYSQIVNDFQKGDIAEGYSVSREKKESFPLTVTSAQKNPTAFYLCASRSPGGSGNTIYFGEGSWLTVV.

The chain carries TRBV30 and TRBJ2-3; D might be TRBD2 (6 bases). Trimming stripped 0 bases from V and 2 bases from J, with 12 bases between. The CDR3 loop spans 15 amino acids. Germline V lookup: CDR1 GTSNPN, CDR2 SVGIG (reference sequence). The CDR3 DNA sequence: TGTGCCTGGAGTGTAGGGGCGGGATCCACAGATACGCAGTATTTT. This codes for CAWSVGAGSTDTQYF.

This clone has only a few counts. The rearrangement uses TRBV2 and TRBJ2-7, with TRBD2 matching over 15 bases. J lost 3 bases, V lost 4 bases, and 10 bases had no gene match. The CDR3 is made up of 18 amino acids. Germline loops: CDR1 SNHLY, CDR2 FYNNEI. The CDR3 here is CASSGWTSGRAIRYEQYF. CDR3 coding DNA: TGTGCCAGCAGTGGATGGACTAGCGGGAGGGCCATCCGCTACGAGCAGTACTTC.

The chain recombines TRBV9 with TRBJ2-2; weak D call: TRBD1 (5 bases). This CDR3 is built from 14 residues. CDR1 and CDR2 (germline): SGDLS, YYNGEE. The V gene lost 7 bases and the J gene lost 7 bases, with 17 bases spanning the gap. The CDR3 bases are TGTGCCAGCTCCCGACAGTTCGCGAGCGGGGAGCTGTTTTTT. The encoded protein is CASSRQFASGELFF.

The CDR3 reads CASRRAGGPVETQYF. The CDR3 DNA follows: TGTGCCAGCAGACGAGCGGGAGGGCCAGTAGAGACCCAGTACTTC. This rearrangement joins TRBV13 to TRBJ2-5, with 10 bases fitting TRBD2. V lost 6 bases to trimming and J lost 4 bases; unmatched junction nucleotides: 8. This CDR3 spans 15 amino acids. Per germline, CDR1 PRHDT and CDR2 FYEKMQ (reference sequence). The whole variable domain, remainder taken from reference TRBV13 and TRBJ2-5, is AAGVIQSPRHLIKEKRETATLKCYPIPRHDTVYWYQQGPGQDPQFLISFYEKMQSDKGSIPDRFSAQQFSDYHSELNMSSLELGDSALYFCASRRAGGPVETQYFGPGTRLLVL.

The chain combines TRBV5-1 with TRBJ2-3; D is possibly TRBD2 (7 bases). Germline loops: CDR1 SGHRS, CDR2 YFSETQ. Trimming shortened V by 4 bases and J by 0 bases, and 21 bases separated the two germline ends. This CDR3 contains 18 residues. CDR3 loop: CASSPSLRGLSSTDTQYF. The CDR3 DNA reads as TGCGCCAGCAGCCCGTCTCTGCGGGGGCTTTCTAGCACAGATACGCAGTATTTT.

This chain connects TRBV18 to TRBJ2-5; TRBD1 might be the D (7 bases). CDR3 length: 16 amino acids. V lost 2 bases and J 5 bases, leaving 18 bases between the germline ends. CDR1 is KGHSH and CDR2 is LQKENI in the germline V gene. This CDR3 is CASSPSRRGPVETQYF. CDR3 DNA: TGTGCCAGCTCACCATCAAGGAGGGGGCCGGTTGAGACCCAGTACTTC.

The chain employs TRBV7-2 and TRBJ2-1; TRBD2 matches at 9 bases. CDR1 is SGHTA, CDR2 FQGNSA, per germline. V gave up 2 bases and J gave up 6 bases; unmatched junction bases: 14. The CDR3 loop spans 18 amino acids. The CDR3 loop reads CASSLMRAVERGVNEQFF. Written as DNA, the CDR3 is TGTGCCAGCAGCTTAATGAGGGCTGTGGAGCGGGGGGTCAATGAGCAGTTCTTC.

This clone was seen a single time. The chain employs TRBV5-1 and TRBJ2-3, with 7 bases aligning to TRBD2. Germline loops: CDR1 SGHRS, CDR2 YFSETQ. CDR3 length equals 15 residues. The V gene end was trimmed by 0 bases and the J gene end by 7 bases; junction bases not matched to a gene: 8. CDR3 residues: CASSLVAGVGNTQYF. The CDR3, as DNA: TGCGCCAGCAGCTTGGTCGCGGGGGTCGGTAATACGCAGTATTTT.